This is a list of T cell receptor beta chains from one sample in a study of blood T cells in healthy people across ages. A single record per CDR3 protein comes from TCRdb applying MiXCR to the 5' RACE reads. The sample lists approximately 800,000 distinct CDR3 sequences, approximately 55% seen once, with around 40% in the top ten. Material for sequencing was blood. The receptors were gathered from a man aged 80 or over in good health. Each CDR3 is given with its conserved first and last residue. D genes are given only for firm matches. Clone size is given for some rows only: seen once, a few or many times, or a class if the clone is expanded.

>TRBJ2-1|.|.|TRBV6-2/TRBV6-3
CATHKWSNEQFF
TGTGCCACCCACAAGTGGAGCAATGAGCAGTTCTTC
>TRBJ2-5|once|TRBD1|TRBV20-1
CSARRQGFGEQYF
TGCAGTGCCAGAAGACAGGGCTTCGGGGAGCAGTACTTC
>TRBJ2-7|.|.|TRBV7-9
CASSFEPGRRAYEQYF
TGTGCCAGCAGCTTTGAACCGGGACGGCGGGCCTACGAGCAGTACTTC
>TRBJ2-3|few|.|TRBV6-5
CASSYSTASVSYF
TGTGCCAGCAGTTACTCGACGGCGAGCGTCTCGTATTTT
>TRBJ1-6|.|.|TRBV3-1
CASSQDLANDSPLHF
TGTGCCAGCAGCCAAGATCTAGCCAACGATTCACCCCTCCACTTT
>TRBJ2-1|.|TRBD2|TRBV7-2
CASSTRTSGRSTYNEQFF
TGTGCCAGCAGCACGCGGACTAGCGGGAGGTCGACCTACAATGAGCAGTTCTTC
>TRBJ2-3|few|.|TRBV24-1
CATSDPRSGDGRDTQYF
TGTGCCACCAGTGATCCTCGTAGCGGAGACGGGCGGGATACGCAGTATTTT
>TRBJ2-7|.|TRBD2|TRBV7-6
CASSLTHSGKPSYEQYF
TGTGCCAGCAGCTTAACCCATAGCGGGAAACCCTCCTACGAGCAGTACTTC
>TRBJ2-1|.|TRBD1|TRBV25-1
CASSDGNRGKYEQFF
TGTGCCAGCAGTGATGGCAACAGGGGAAAGTATGAGCAGTTCTTC
>TRBJ1-2|.|.|TRBV5-1
CASSLEGQAAWGYTF
TGCGCCAGCAGCTTGGAAGGCCAAGCCGCCTGGGGCTACACCTTC
>TRBJ2-7|.|.|TRBV3-1
CASSQGMGPSRGEQYF
TGTGCCAGCAGCCAAGGCATGGGACCCAGCAGGGGCGAGCAGTACTTC
>TRBJ2-7|.|TRBD2|TRBV20-1
CSARDYGGGSSYEQYF
TGCAGTGCTAGAGATTACGGGGGAGGGAGCTCCTACGAGCAGTACTTC
>TRBJ2-7|.|TRBD2|TRBV5-1
CASSKGGLAEPYEQYF
TGCGCCAGCAGCAAAGGAGGACTAGCGGAACCCTACGAGCAGTACTTC
>TRBJ2-1|once|.|TRBV6-1
CASEGGGNEQFF
TGTGCCAGCGAAGGTGGGGGGAATGAGCAGTTCTTC
>TRBJ2-7|few|TRBD1|TRBV27
CASSATGVLASEQYF
TGTGCCAGCAGCGCAACAGGGGTCCTGGCTTCCGAGCAGTACTTC
>TRBJ1-4|.|.|TRBV7-2
CASSYRAGGEKLFF
TGTGCCAGCAGCTACCGGGCCGGAGGTGAAAAACTGTTTTTT
>TRBJ2-1|.|TRBD2|TRBV4-2
CASSQGRTSGSDNEQFF
TGTGCCAGCAGCCAAGGTCGGACTAGCGGGAGCGACAATGAGCAGTTCTTC
>TRBJ1-5|.|.|TRBV24-1
CATSDYGGGDQPQHF
TGTGCCACCAGTGATTATGGAGGAGGCGATCAGCCCCAGCATTTT
>TRBJ2-5|.|TRBD2|TRBV7-2
CASSPLGLAGSETQYF
TGTGCCAGCAGCCCTCTCGGACTAGCGGGATCAGAGACCCAGTACTTT
>TRBJ1-5|.|.|TRBV28
CASSVMYQPQHF
TGTGCCAGCAGTGTGATGTATCAGCCCCAGCATTTT
>TRBJ2-1|.|.|TRBV5-1
CASSLTGWDEQLF
TGCGCCAGCAGCTTAACGGGGTGGGATGAGCAGCTCTTC
>TRBJ2-1|.|.|TRBV7-3
CASSFGGEQFF
TGTGCCAGCAGCTTTGGGGGTGAGCAGTTCTTC
>TRBJ1-4|.|TRBD1|TRBV7-2
CASSSHGPGTGGEKLFF
TGTGCCAGCAGCTCACACGGTCCAGGGACAGGGGGTGAAAAACTGTTTTTT
>TRBJ2-7|few|.|TRBV15
CATSRGPDPYEQYF
TGTGCCACCAGCAGAGGCCCGGACCCCTACGAGCAGTACTTC
>TRBJ2-1|.|TRBD2|TRBV14
CASSTRTSGAGEQFF
TGTGCCAGCAGCACCCGGACTAGCGGGGCTGGGGAGCAGTTCTTC
>TRBJ2-1|.|TRBD1|TRBV20-1
CSAGTGQYNEQFF
TGCAGTGCTGGGACGGGACAGTACAATGAGCAGTTCTTC
>TRBJ2-1|few|.|TRBV20-1
CSARDFRLPDGEQFF
TGCAGTGCTAGAGATTTCCGACTTCCCGACGGTGAGCAGTTCTTC
>TRBJ2-7|.|.|TRBV5-5
CASSLVWGRYLYYEQYF
TGTGCCAGCAGCTTGGTGTGGGGAAGGTACCTCTACTACGAGCAGTACTTC
>TRBJ2-5|.|.|TRBV5-1
CASSLALGIGQETQYF
TGCGCCAGCAGCTTGGCGTTGGGGATAGGACAAGAGACCCAGTACTTC
>TRBJ2-7|.|.|TRBV10-3
CAISRAGEQYF
TGTGCCATCAGCCGGGCCGGCGAGCAGTACTTC
>TRBJ2-7|many|TRBD1|TRBV6-5
CASSYSWTGSYEQYF
TGTGCCAGCAGTTACTCGTGGACAGGGAGCTACGAGCAGTACTTC
>TRBJ2-1|.|TRBD2|TRBV27
CASSDPRGGRLKREQFF
TGTGCCAGCAGCGATCCTAGGGGCGGGAGGTTGAAGAGGGAGCAGTTCTTC
>TRBJ2-1|few|.|TRBV27
CASSPLRDNYNEQFF
TGTGCCAGCAGTCCCCTTCGAGATAACTACAATGAGCAGTTCTTC
>TRBJ1-1|.|.|TRBV18
CASSPLFATEAFF
TGTGCCAGCTCACCCCTGTTTGCGACTGAAGCTTTCTTT
>TRBJ2-1|.|.|TRBV5-6
CASSSGMLAHLGNEQFF
TGTGCCAGCAGCTCCGGCATGCTAGCGCACCTCGGGAATGAGCAGTTCTTC
>TRBJ2-7|.|.|TRBV20-1
CSARKPRSSAEQYF
TGCAGTGCTAGAAAGCCCCGATCTTCGGCCGAGCAGTACTTC
>TRBJ1-1|.|.|TRBV7-2
CASSVGQGSEAFF
TGTGCCAGCAGCGTGGGGCAGGGTTCAGAAGCTTTCTTT
>TRBJ2-7|.|TRBD2|TRBV12-3/TRBV12-4
CASSLLAARSYEQYF
TGTGCCAGCAGTTTACTAGCGGCGCGCTCCTACGAGCAGTACTTC
>TRBJ2-5|.|TRBD1|TRBV20-1
CSAREETGGGETQYF
TGCAGTGCTAGAGAGGAGACAGGGGGCGGAGAGACCCAGTACTTC
>TRBJ2-4|.|TRBD1|TRBV5-1
CASSFLIRDSRTGGNIQYF
TGCGCCAGCAGCTTCCTTATCCGGGACAGTCGTACTGGTGGGAACATTCAGTACTTC
>TRBJ2-7|.|TRBD2|TRBV11-1
CARRAREAYEEQYF
TGTGCCAGAAGAGCGCGGGAGGCCTACGAGGAGCAGTACTTC
>TRBJ2-5|.|TRBD2|TRBV20-1
CSASGSPGGSQETQYF
TGCAGTGCTAGTGGTTCTCCGGGGGGATCCCAAGAGACCCAGTACTTC